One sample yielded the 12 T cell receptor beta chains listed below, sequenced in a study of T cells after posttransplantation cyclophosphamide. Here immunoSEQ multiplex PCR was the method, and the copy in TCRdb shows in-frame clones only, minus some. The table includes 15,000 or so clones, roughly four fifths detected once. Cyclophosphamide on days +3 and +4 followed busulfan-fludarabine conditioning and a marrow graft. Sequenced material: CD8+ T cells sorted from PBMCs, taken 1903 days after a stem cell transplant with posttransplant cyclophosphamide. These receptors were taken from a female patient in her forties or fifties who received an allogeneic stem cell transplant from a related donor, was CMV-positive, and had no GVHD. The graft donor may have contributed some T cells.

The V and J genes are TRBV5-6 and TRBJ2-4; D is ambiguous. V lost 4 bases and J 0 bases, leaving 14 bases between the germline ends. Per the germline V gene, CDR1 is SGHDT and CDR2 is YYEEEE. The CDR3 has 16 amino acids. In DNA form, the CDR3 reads TGTGCCAGCAGCCTGGGGTCTAGATTAGCCAAAAACATTCAGTACTTC. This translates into CASSLGSRLAKNIQYF.

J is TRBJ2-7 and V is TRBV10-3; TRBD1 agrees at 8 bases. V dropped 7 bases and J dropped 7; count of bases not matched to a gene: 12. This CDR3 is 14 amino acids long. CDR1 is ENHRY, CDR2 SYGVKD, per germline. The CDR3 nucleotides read TGTGCCATCACCCTGGGACAGGAGCAGCCAGAGCAGTACTTC. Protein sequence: CAITLGQEQPEQYF.

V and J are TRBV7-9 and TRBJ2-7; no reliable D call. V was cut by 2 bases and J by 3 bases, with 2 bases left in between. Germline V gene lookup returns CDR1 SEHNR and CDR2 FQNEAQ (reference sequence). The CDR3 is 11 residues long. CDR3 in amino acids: CASSLYYEQYF. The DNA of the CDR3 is TGTGCCAGCAGCTTATACTACGAGCAGTACTTC.

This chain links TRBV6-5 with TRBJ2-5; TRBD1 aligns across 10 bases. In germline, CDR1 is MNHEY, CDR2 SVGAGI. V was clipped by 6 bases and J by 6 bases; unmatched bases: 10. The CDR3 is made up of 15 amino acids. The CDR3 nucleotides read TGTGCCAGCAGCCTCCGGACAGGGGGTAGCAAGACCCAGTACTTC. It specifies CASSLRTGGSKTQYF.

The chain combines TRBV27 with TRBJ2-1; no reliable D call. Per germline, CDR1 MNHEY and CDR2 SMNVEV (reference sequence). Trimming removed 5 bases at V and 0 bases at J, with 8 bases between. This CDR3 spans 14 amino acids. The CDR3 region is CASSLGVSYNEQFF. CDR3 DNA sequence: TGTGCCAGCAGTCTGGGCGTCTCCTACAATGAGCAGTTCTTC.

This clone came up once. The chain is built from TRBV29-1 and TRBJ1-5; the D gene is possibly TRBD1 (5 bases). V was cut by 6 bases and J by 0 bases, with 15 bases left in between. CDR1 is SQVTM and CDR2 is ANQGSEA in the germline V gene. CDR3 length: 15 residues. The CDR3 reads CSVGRQPYSNQPQHF. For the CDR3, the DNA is TGCAGCGTGGGTAGACAGCCATATAGCAATCAGCCCCAGCATTTT.

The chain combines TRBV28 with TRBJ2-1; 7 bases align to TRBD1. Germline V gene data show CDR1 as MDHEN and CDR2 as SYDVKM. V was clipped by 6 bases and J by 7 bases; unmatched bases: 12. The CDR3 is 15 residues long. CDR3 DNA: TGTGCCAGCAGCTCACATCAGGGCAGGGGGAATGAGCAGTTCTTC. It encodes CASSSHQGRGNEQFF.

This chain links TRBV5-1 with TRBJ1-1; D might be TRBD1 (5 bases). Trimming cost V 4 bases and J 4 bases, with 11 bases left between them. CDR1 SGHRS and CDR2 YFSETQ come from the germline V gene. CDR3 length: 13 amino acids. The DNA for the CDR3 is TGCGCCAGCAGCCCCCTTCAGGGCACTGAAGCTTTCTTT. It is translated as CASSPLQGTEAFF.

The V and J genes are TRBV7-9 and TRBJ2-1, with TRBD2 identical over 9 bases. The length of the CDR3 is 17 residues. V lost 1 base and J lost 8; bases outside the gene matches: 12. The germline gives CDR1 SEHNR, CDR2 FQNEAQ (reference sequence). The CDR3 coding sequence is TGTGCCAGCAGCTTAGGAGTTGGCGGGGGGGCGGTCGATGAGCAGTTCTTC. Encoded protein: CASSLGVGGGAVDEQFF.

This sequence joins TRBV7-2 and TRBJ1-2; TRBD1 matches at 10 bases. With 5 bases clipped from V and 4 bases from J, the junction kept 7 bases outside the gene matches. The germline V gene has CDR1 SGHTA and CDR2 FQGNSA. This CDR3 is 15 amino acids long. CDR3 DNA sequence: TGTGCCAGCAGCCCTGGGACAGGGGCCGCCTATGGCTACACCTTC. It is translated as CASSPGTGAAYGYTF.

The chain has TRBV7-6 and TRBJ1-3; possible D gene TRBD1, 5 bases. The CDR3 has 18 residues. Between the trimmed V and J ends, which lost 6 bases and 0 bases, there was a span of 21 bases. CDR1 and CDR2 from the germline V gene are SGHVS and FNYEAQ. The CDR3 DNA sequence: TGTGCCAGCAGACCTTCACTGGACACGACCCGCTCTGGAAACACCATATATTTT. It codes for CASRPSLDTTRSGNTIYF.

CDR3 DNA: TGTGCCACCAGGAAGGGGGCTGTTTACGAGCAGTACTTC. It encodes CATRKGAVYEQYF. V usage is TRBV15 and J usage is TRBJ2-7, with 7 bases that match TRBD1. The CDR3 runs to 13 residues. The V gene end was trimmed by 6 bases and the J gene end by 4 bases; junction bases not matched to a gene: 6. CDR1 and CDR2 from the germline V gene are LNHNV and YYDKDF (reference sequence).